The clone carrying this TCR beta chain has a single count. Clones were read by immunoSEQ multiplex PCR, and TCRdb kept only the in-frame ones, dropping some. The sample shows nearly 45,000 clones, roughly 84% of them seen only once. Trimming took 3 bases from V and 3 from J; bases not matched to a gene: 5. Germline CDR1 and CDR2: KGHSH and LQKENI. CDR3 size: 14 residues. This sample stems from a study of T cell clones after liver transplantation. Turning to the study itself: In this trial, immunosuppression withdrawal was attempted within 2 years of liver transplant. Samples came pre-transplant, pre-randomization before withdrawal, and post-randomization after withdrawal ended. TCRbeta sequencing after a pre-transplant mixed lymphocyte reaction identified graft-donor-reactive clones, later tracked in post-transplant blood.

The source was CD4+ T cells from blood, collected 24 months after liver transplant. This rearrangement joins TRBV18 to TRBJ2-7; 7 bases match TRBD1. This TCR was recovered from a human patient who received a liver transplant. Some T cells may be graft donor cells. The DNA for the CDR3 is TGTGCCAGCTCACCCGGGACAGCGGACTACGAGCAGTACTTC. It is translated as CASSPGTADYEQYF.